This entry features one TCR beta chain sequence. This sample is drawn from a study of technical replicates of blood from several donors. TCRdb's table, derived via immunoSEQ multiplex PCR, lists solely in-frame clones and lacks some. Counted here are 65,000 to 85,000 clones, 80% to 95% occurring once; the ten biggest clones make up roughly 0.3%. The CDR3 totals 15 residues. CDR1 is SGHTA and CDR2 is FQGNSA in the germline V gene. V shed 0 bases and J shed 1 base, with 10 bases lying between them. Material for sequencing was T cells isolated from PBMCs. V and J are TRBV7-2 and TRBJ2-7; tentatively, D is TRBD2 (5 bases). This TCR came from a human donor in good health. CDR3 region: CASSLAGSGSYEQYF. The CDR3 DNA is TGTGCCAGCAGCTTAGCGGGAAGCGGTTCCTACGAGCAGTACTTC.